This TCR beta chain is drawn from a study of Graves' ophthalmopathy and Graves' hyperthyroidism. Using RNA transcripts, the TCR beta CDR3 regions were amplified. Second-round multiplex PCR came after first-round RT-PCR with HTBI primers. Via MiXCR, TCRdb re-called the multiplex PCR reads, giving one row per CDR3 protein. The sample lists hundreds of thousands of distinct CDR3 sequences, around a fifth seen once, with around 3% in the top ten. The CDR3 consists of 13 residues. V was cut by 4 bases and J by 8 bases, with 15 bases left in between. Germline V gives CDR1 SGHRS, CDR2 YFSETQ. At least ten counts were recorded for this clonotype.

Material for sequencing was peripheral blood. The genes are TRBV5-1 and TRBJ1-1; TRBD1 is a possible D gene (5 bases). The source is a young woman with stable Graves' hyperthyroidism. The CDR3 reads CASSQFTGDEAFF. In DNA, the CDR3 is TGCGCCAGCAGCCAATTTACAGGAGACGAAGCTTTCTTT.